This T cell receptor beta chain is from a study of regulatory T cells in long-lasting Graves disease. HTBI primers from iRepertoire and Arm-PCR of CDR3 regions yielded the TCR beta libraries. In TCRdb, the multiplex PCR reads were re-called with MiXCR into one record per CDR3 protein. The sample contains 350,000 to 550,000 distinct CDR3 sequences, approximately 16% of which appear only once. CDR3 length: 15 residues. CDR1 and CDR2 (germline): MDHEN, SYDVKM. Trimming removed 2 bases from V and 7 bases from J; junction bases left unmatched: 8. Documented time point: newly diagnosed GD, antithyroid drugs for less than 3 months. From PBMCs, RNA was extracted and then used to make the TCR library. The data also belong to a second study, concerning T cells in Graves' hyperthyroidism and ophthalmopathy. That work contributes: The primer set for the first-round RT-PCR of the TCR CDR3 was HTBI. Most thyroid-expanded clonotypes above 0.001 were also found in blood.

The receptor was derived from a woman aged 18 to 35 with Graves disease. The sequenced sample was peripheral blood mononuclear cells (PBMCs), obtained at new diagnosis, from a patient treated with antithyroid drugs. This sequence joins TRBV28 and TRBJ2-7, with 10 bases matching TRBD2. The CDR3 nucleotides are TGTGCCAGCAGTTTAAGTCTAGCGGGAGCCTGGGAGCAGTACTTC. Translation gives CASSLSLAGAWEQYF. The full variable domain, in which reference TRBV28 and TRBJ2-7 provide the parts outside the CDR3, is DVKVTQSSRYLVKRTGEKVFLECVQDMDHENMFWYRQDPGLGLRLIYFSYDVKMKEKGDIPEGYSVSREKKERFSLILESASTNQTSMYLCASSLSLAGAWEQYFGPGTRLTVT.